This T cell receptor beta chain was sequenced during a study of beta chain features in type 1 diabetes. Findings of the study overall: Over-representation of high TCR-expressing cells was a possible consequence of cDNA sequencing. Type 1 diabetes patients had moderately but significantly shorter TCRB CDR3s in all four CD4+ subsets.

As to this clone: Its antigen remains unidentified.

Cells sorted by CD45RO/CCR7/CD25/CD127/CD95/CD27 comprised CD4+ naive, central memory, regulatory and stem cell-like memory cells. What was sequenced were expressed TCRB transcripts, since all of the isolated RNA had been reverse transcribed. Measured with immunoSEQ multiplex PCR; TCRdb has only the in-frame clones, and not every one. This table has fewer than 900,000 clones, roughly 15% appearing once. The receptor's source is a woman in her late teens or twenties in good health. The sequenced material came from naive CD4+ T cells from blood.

This chain's CDR3 is CASSSLGIREQYF. Written as DNA, the CDR3 is TGTGCCAGTAGTTCCCTGGGAATACGGGAGCAGTACTTC. The chain uses TRBV19 and TRBJ2-7; D is unresolved. V was clipped by 5 bases and J by 7 bases, with 15 bases between them. The length of the CDR3 is 13 residues. Germline V gene lookup returns CDR1 LNHDA and CDR2 SQIVND (reference sequence). The variable domain in full, with the rest retrieved from reference TRBV19 and TRBJ2-7, is DGGITQSPKYLFRKEGQNVTLSCEQNLNHDAMYWYRQDPGQGLRLIYYSQIVNDFQKGDIAEGYSVSREKKESFPLTVTSAQKNPTAFYLCASSSLGIREQYFGPGTRLTVT.